This TCR beta chain came from a study of blood T cell repertoires in COVID-19. The overall study: From T cells, B-cell-depleted T cells, or PBMCs came the material, which was cDNA or gDNA.

Germline CDR1 and CDR2: SGHTA and FQGTGA. V lost 5 bases and J lost 2, with 16 bases in between. The CDR3 runs 17 residues. This clone was recorded only once. Sequenced by immunoSEQ multiplex PCR; TCRdb stores in-frame clones only, minus some. The data contain 90,000 to 150,000 clones, about 85% of them seen just once; the ten biggest clones take up around 4%. The chain uses TRBV7-3 and TRBJ2-6; unclear D gene. Sequencing was done on a sample of peripheral blood. This receptor was identified in a man in his 60s with acute or convalescent COVID-19. CDR3 loop: CASSLRASDPGANVLTF. CDR3 nucleotides: TGTGCCAGCAGCCTAAGGGCTTCAGACCCTGGGGCCAACGTCCTGACTTTC. Based on the CDR3 plus reference TRBV7-3 and TRBJ2-6, the full variable domain is GAGVSQTPSNKVTEKGKYVELRCDPISGHTALYWYRQSLGQGPEFLIYFQGTGAADDSGLPNDRFFAVRPEGSVSTLKIQRTERGDSAVYLCASSLRASDPGANVLTFGAGSRLTVL.